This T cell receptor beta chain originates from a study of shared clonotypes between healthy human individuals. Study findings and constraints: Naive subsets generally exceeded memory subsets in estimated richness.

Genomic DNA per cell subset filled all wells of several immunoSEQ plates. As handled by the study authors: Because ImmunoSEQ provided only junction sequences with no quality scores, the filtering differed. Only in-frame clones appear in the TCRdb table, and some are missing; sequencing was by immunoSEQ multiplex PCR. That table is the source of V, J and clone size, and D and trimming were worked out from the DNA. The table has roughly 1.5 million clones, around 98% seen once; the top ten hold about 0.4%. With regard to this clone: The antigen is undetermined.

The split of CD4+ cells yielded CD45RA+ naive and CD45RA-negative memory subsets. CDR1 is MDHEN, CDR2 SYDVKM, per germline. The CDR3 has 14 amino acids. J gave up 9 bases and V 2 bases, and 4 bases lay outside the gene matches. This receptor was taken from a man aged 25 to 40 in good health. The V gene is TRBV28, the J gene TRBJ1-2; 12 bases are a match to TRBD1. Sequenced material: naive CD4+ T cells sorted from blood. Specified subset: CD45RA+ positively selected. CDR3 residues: CASSLGGTGGSYTF. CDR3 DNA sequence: TGTGCCAGCAGTTTAGGGGGGACAGGGGGCAGCTACACCTTC.